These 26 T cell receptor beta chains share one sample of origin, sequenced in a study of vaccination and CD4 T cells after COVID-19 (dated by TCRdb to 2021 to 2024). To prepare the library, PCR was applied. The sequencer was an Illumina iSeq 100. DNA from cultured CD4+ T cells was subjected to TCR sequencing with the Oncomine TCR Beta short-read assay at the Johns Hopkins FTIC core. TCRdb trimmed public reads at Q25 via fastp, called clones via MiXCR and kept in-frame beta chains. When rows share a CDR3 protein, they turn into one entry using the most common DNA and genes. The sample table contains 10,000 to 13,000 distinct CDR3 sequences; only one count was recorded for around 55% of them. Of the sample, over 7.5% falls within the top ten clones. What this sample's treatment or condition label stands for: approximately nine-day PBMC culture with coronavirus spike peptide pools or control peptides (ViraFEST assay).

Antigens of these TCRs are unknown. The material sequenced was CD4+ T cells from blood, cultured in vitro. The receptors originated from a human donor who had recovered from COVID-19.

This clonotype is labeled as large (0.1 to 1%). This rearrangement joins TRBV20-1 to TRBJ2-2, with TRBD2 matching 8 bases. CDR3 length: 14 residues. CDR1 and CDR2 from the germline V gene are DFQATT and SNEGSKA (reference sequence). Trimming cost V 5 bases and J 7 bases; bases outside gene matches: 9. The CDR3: CSAQGLVQDGELFF. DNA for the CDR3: TGCAGTGCTCAGGGACTAGTACAGGACGGGGAGCTGTTTTTT.

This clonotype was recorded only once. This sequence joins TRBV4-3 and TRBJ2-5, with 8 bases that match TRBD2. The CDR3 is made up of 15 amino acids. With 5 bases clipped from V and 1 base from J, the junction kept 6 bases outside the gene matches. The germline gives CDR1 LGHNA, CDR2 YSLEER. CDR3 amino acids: CASSSSGSAQETQYF. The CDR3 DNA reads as TGCGCCAGCAGCTCCAGCGGGAGTGCCCAAGAGACCCAGTACTTC.

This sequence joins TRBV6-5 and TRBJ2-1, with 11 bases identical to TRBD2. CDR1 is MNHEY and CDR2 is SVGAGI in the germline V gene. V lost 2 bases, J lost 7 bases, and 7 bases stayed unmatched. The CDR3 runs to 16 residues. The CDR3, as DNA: TGTGCCAGCAGTTACCTTAGCGGGAGGGCCTGGAATGAGCAGTTCTTC. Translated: CASSYLSGRAWNEQFF.

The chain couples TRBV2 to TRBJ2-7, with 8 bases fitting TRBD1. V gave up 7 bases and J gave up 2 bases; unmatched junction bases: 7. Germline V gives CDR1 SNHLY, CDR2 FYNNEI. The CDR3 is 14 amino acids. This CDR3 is CASNRDRSAYEQYF. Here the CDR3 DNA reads TGTGCCAGCAATCGGGACAGGTCTGCCTACGAGCAGTACTTC.

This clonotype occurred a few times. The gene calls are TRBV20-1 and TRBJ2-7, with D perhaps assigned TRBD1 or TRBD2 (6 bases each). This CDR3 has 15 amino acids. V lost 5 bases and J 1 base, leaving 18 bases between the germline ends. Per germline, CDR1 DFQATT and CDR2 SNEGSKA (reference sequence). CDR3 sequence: CSAPGGGSLSYEQYF. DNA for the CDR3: TGCAGTGCTCCCGGGGGCGGAAGCCTTTCCTACGAGCAGTACTTC.

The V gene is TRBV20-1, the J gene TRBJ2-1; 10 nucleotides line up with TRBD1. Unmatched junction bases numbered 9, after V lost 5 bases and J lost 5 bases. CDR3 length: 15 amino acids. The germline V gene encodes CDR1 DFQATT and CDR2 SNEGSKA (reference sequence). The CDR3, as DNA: TGCAGTGCTGATCCCGGGACAGGGGTAAACAATGAGCAGTTCTTC. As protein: CSADPGTGVNNEQFF.

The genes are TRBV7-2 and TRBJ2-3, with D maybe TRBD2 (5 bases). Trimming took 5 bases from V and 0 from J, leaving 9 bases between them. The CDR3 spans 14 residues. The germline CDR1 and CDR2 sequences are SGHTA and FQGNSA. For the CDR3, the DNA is TGTGCCAGCAGCCTACGGACTAGCACAGATACGCAGTATTTT. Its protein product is CASSLRTSTDTQYF.

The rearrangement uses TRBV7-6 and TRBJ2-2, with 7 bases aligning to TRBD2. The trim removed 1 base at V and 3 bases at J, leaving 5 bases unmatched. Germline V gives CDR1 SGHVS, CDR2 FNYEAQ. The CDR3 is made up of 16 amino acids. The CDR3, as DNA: TGTGCCAGCAGCTTAGGACTAGCAGAACACACCGGGGAGCTGTTTTTT. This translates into CASSLGLAEHTGELFF.

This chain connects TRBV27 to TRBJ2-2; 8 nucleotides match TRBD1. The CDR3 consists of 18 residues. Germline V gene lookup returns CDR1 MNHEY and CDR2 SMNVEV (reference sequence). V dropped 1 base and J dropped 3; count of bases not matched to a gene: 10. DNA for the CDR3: TGTGCCAGCAGTTTATGGTCAGGGGGCCCGTCGGACACCGGGGAGCTGTTTTTT. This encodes CASSLWSGGPSDTGELFF.

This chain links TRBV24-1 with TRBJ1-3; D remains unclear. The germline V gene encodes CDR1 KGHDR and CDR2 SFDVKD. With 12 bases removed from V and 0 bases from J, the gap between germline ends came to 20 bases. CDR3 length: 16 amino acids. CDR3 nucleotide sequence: TGTGCCCCCGGTTGGGTCGGTTGTTACTCTGGAAACACCATATATTTT. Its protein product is CAPGWVGCYSGNTIYF.

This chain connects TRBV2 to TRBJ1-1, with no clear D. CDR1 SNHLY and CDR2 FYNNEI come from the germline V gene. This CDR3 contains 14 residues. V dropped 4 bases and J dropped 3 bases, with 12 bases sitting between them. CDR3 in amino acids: CASSVSGSHTEAFF. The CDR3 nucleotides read TGTGCCAGCAGTGTTTCAGGCTCCCACACTGAAGCTTTCTTT.

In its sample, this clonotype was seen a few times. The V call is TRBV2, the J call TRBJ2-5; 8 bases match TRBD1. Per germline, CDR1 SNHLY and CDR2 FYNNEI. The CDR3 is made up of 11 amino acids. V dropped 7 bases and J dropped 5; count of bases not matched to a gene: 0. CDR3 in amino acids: CASNRGETQYF. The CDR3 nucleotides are TGTGCCAGCAACAGGGGGGAGACCCAGTACTTC.

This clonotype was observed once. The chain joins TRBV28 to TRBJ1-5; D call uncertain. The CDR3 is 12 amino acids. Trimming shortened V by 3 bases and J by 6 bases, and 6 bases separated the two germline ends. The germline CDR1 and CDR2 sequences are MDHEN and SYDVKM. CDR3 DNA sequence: TGTGCCAGCAGTTTCGGTAGTCAGCCCCAGCATTTT. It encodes CASSFGSQPQHF.

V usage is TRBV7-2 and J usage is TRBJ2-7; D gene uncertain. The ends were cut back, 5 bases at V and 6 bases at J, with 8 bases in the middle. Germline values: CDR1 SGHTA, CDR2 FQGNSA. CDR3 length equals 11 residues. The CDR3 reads CASSEQREQYF. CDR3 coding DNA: TGTGCCAGCAGCGAGCAGCGCGAGCAGTACTTC.

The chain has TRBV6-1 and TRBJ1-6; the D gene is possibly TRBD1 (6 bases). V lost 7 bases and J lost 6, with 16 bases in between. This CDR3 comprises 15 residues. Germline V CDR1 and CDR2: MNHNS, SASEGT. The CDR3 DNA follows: TGTGCCAGCAAGGCTAGGCCAGGGGCTAATTCACCCCTCCACTTT. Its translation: CASKARPGANSPLHF.

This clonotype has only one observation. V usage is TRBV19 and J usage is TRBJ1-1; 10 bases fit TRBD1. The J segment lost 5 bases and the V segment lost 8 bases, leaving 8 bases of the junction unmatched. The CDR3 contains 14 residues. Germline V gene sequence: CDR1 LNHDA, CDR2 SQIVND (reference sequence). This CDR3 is CASSATGGTTEAFF. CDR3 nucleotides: TGTGCCAGTTCAGCGACAGGGGGCACGACTGAAGCTTTCTTT.

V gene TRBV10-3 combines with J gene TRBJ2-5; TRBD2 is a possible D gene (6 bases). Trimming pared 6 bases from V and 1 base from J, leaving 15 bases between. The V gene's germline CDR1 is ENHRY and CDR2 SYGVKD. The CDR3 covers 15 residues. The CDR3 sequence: CAIRGDRGTQETQYF. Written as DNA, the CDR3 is TGTGCCATCAGGGGCGACCGGGGGACCCAAGAGACCCAGTACTTC.

The CDR3 region is CAISGTGESNQPQHF. The CDR3 DNA follows: TGTGCCATCAGTGGAACAGGGGAAAGCAATCAGCCCCAGCATTTT. The V gene is TRBV10-3, the J gene TRBJ1-5, with TRBD1 matching over 7 bases. Trimming removed 4 bases from V and 1 base from J; junction bases left unmatched: 4. Germline CDR1 and CDR2: ENHRY and SYGVKD. The CDR3 is 15 residues long.

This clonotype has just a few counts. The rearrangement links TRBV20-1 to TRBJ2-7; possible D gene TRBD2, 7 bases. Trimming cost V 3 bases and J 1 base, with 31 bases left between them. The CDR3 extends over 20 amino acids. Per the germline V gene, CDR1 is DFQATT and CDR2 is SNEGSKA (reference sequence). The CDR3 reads CSARRRGAGIGTGGSYEQYF. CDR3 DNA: TGCAGTGCTAGGAGACGGGGGGCGGGGATTGGGACGGGAGGTTCCTACGAGCAGTACTTC.

The CDR3 sequence is CASSEGLGALHF. The CDR3 DNA follows: TGTGCCAGCAGTGAGGGCTTAGGGGCCCTCCACTTT. The chain couples TRBV2 to TRBJ1-6; tentatively, D is TRBD1 (5 bases). This CDR3 region has 12 residues. Germline lookup yields CDR1 SNHLY and CDR2 FYNNEI. The V and J ends lost 3 bases and 14 bases respectively, with 11 bases between them.

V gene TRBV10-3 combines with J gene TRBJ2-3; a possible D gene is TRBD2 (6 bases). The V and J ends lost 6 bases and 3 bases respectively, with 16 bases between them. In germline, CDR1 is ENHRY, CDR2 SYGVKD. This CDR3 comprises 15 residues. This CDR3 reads CAISQARDLTDTQYF. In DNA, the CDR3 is TGTGCCATCAGCCAGGCCCGGGACTTGACAGATACGCAGTATTTT.

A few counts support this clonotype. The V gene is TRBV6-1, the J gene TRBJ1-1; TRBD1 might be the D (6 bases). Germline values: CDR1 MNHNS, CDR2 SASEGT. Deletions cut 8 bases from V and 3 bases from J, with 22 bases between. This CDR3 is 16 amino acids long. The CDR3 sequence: CASESGQREGDTEAFF. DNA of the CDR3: TGTGCCAGCGAATCAGGACAGAGAGAAGGTGACACTGAAGCTTTCTTT.

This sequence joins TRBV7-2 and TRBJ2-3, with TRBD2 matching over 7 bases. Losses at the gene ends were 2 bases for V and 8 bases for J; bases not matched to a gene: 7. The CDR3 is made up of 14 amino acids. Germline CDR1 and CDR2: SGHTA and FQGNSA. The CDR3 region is CASSLSGLVGTQYF. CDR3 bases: TGTGCCAGCAGCTTATCAGGACTAGTGGGTACGCAGTATTTT.

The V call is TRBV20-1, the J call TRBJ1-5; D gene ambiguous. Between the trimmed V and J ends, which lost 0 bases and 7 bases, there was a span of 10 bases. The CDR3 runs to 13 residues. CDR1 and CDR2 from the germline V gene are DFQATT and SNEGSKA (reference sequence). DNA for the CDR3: TGCAGTGCTAGAGAAGGACTTAGGCAGCCCCAGCATTTT. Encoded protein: CSAREGLRQPQHF.

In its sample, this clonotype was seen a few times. DNA of the CDR3: TGTGCCAGCAGCTTAGAGGCAGGGGTTCATGAAGCTTTCTTT. This codes for CASSLEAGVHEAFF. The chain is built from TRBV11-2 and TRBJ1-1, with D possibly being TRBD1 (6 bases). Trimming stripped 0 bases from V and 7 bases from J, with 12 bases between. The CDR3 contains 14 residues. In germline, CDR1 is SGHAT, CDR2 FQNNGV.

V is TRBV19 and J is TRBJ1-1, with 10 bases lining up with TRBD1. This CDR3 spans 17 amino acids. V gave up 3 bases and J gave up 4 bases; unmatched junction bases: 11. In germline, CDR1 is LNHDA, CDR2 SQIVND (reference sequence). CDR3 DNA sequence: TGTGCCAGTAGTATTGGGAGGCGCGGACAGGGGGTCACTGAAGCTTTCTTT. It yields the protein CASSIGRRGQGVTEAFF.